These 16 T cell receptor beta chains were all obtained from the same sample, sequenced in a study of cytomegalovirus exposure and HLA in healthy donors. The PCR made use of 60 Vbeta and 13 Jbeta primers. Only in-frame clones appear in the TCRdb table, and some are missing; sequencing was by immunoSEQ multiplex PCR. The sample yields around 170,000 clones, approximately 80% seen once. Sequenced input: PBMCs. These receptors were obtained from a woman aged 18-29 years in good health and CMV-seronegative.

This clone was recorded once. This chain connects TRBV7-9 to TRBJ2-5; TRBD1 matches at 8 bases. Germline CDR1 SEHNR, CDR2 FQNEAQ (reference sequence). V shed 5 bases and J 4 bases; nucleotides not matched to a gene: 9. This CDR3 has 15 amino acids. CDR3 bases: TGTGCCAGCAGCCCCCAGGGACAGGTTCGAGAGACCCAGTACTTC. Its translation: CASSPQGQVRETQYF.

The J gene is TRBJ1-5, the V gene TRBV6-5; 10 nucleotides line up with TRBD1. The ends lost 6 bases at V and 6 bases at J; junction bases unmatched: 5. The germline gives CDR1 MNHEY, CDR2 SVGAGI. There are 14 residues in the CDR3. CDR3 residues: CASRTGGESQPQHF. CDR3 nucleotide sequence: TGTGCCAGCAGGACAGGGGGCGAGAGTCAGCCCCAGCATTTT.

The chain combines TRBV10-2 with TRBJ1-6; TRBD1 matches 8 bases. The trim removed 7 bases at V and 12 bases at J, leaving 8 bases unmatched. Germline values: CDR1 WSHSY, CDR2 SAAADI. The CDR3 spans 13 residues. CDR3 sequence: CASMIRGQGPLHF. The CDR3 DNA reads as TGCGCCAGCATGATCAGGGGGCAGGGACCCCTCCACTTT.

The V call is TRBV10-2, the J call TRBJ1-2, with 10 bases identical to TRBD1. The CDR3 has 13 amino acids. Germline-derived CDR1 and CDR2 are WSHSY and SAAADI. J lost 8 bases, V lost 6 bases, and 6 bases had no gene match. The CDR3 DNA reads as TGCGCCAGCAGCCCCGGGACAGGGGTGGGCTACACCTTC. Amino acid sequence: CASSPGTGVGYTF.

The rearrangement links TRBV6-1 to TRBJ1-4; D uncertain. V lost 10 bases, J lost 1 base, and 13 bases lay in between. Germline values: CDR1 MNHNS, CDR2 SASEGT. The CDR3 is made up of 14 amino acids. CDR3 in amino acids: CAIPIPGTNEKLFF. In nucleotides, the CDR3 is TGTGCCATCCCTATCCCCGGAACTAATGAAAAACTGTTTTTT.

V and J are TRBV5-5 and TRBJ1-6; the match to TRBD1 covers 12 bases. This CDR3 region has 15 residues. Per germline, CDR1 SGHKS and CDR2 YYEKEE (reference sequence). V gave up 3 bases and J gave up 9 bases; unmatched junction bases: 4. The CDR3 spells CASSWGQGAGSPLHF. The CDR3 nucleotides read TGTGCCAGCAGCTGGGGACAGGGGGCCGGTTCACCCCTCCACTTT.

The J gene is TRBJ2-5, the V gene TRBV18; D not certain. Germline V gives CDR1 KGHSH, CDR2 LQKENI. The CDR3 is 12 amino acids. Trimming cost V 3 bases and J 4 bases, with 6 bases left between them. This CDR3 is CASSPTRETQYF. As DNA, the CDR3 is TGTGCCAGCTCACCTACACGAGAGACCCAGTACTTC.

The gene calls are TRBV11-2 and TRBJ2-7; TRBD1 matches 9 bases. Trimming cost V 4 bases and J 6 bases; bases outside gene matches: 7. CDR3 length equals 14 residues. Germline assignment: CDR1 SGHAT and CDR2 FQNNGV. Written as DNA, the CDR3 is TGTGCCAGCAGCTCCGGACAGGGGAAGTCCGAGCAGTACTTC. Translated, it gives CASSSGQGKSEQYF. Filled out from reference TRBV11-2 and TRBJ2-7, the complete variable domain reads EAGVAQSPRYKIIEKRQSVAFWCNPISGHATLYWYQQILGQGPKLLIQFQNNGVVDDSQLPKDRFSAERLKGVDSTLKIQPAKLEDSAVYLCASSSGQGKSEQYFGPGTRLTVT.

Regarding this clone: Other DNA sequences within the sample encode an identical CDR3. The chain uses TRBV6-5 and TRBJ1-4, with D possibly matching TRBD1 (5 bases). CDR3 length equals 13 residues. Germline V lookup: CDR1 MNHEY, CDR2 SVGAGI. V was cut by 8 bases and J by 7 bases, with 14 bases left in between. DNA of the CDR3: TGTGCCAGCCGGCCAGGGTTGCGTGAAAAACTGTTTTTT. This translates into CASRPGLREKLFF.

The V call is TRBV11-2, the J call TRBJ2-7; D uncertain. The V end lost 3 bases, the J end lost 2 bases, and 11 bases lay between the germline ends. Germline V gives CDR1 SGHAT, CDR2 FQNNGV. The CDR3 consists of 14 residues. The CDR3 bases are TGTGCCAGCAGCTTTTCCCCCCGGGCCTACGAGCAGTACTTC. This gives the protein CASSFSPRAYEQYF.

The J gene is TRBJ1-5, the V gene TRBV15; tentative D call: TRBD1 (6 bases). Trimming removed 5 bases at V and 7 bases at J, with 15 bases between. Germline CDR1 is LNHNV and CDR2 is YYDKDF (reference sequence). This CDR3 is 14 amino acids long. The CDR3 DNA sequence: TGTGCCACCAGCGGAAGCAGGGGTGCGCAGCCCCAGCATTTT. Amino acid sequence: CATSGSRGAQPQHF.

The rearrangement links TRBV6-1 to TRBJ1-1; a possible D gene is TRBD1 (6 bases). V lost 6 bases and J 0 bases, leaving 11 bases between the germline ends. The CDR3 has 14 residues. Germline loops: CDR1 MNHNS, CDR2 SASEGT. The CDR3 region has the DNA TGTGCCAGCAGGGGAGGGGGGCTGAACACTGAAGCTTTCTTT. As protein: CASRGGGLNTEAFF.

The chain is built from TRBV29-1 and TRBJ1-5; the match to TRBD1 covers 9 bases. The germline gives CDR1 SQVTM, CDR2 ANQGSEA. V lost 7 bases to trimming and J lost 7 bases; unmatched junction nucleotides: 5. The CDR3 is 12 amino acids. The CDR3 nucleotides read TGCAGCGCGGGACAGGGAAACCAGCCCCAGCATTTT. It translates to CSAGQGNQPQHF. Filled out from reference TRBV29-1 and TRBJ1-5, the complete variable domain reads SAVISQKPSRDICQRGTSLTIQCQVDSQVTMMFWYRQQPGQSLTLIATANQGSEATYESGFVIDKFPISRPNLTFSTLTVSNMSPEDSSIYLCSAGQGNQPQHFGDGTRLSIL.

The V gene is TRBV12-5, the J gene TRBJ2-7; D is unclear. Germline assignment: CDR1 LGHNT and CDR2 FRNRAP. Trimming left V 0 bases short and J 3 bases short, with 6 bases between. The CDR3 runs 13 residues. CDR3 bases: TGTGCTAGTGGTTTGGTCCGTAGCTACGAGCAGTACTTC. Its protein product is CASGLVRSYEQYF.

This rearrangement joins TRBV5-1 to TRBJ2-7; TRBD2 matches 8 bases. After removal of 0 bases from V and 5 bases from J, the junction contained 16 bases not matched to a gene. There are 18 residues in the CDR3. The germline gives CDR1 SGHRS, CDR2 YFSETQ. The DNA of the CDR3 is TGCGCCAGCAGCTTGGTAGTTGGTACCGGGGGGGCGGGACACGAGCAGTACTTC. Translation: CASSLVVGTGGAGHEQYF.

This clone was observed a handful of times. The chain has TRBV5-6 and TRBJ2-1; 9 positions agree with TRBD2. V dropped 3 bases and J dropped 4; count of bases not matched to a gene: 11. This CDR3 comprises 17 residues. CDR1 and CDR2 from the germline V gene are SGHDT and YYEEEE. CDR3: CASSWGGGVSLYNEQFF. DNA for the CDR3: TGTGCCAGCAGCTGGGGCGGGGGGGTCTCCCTTTACAATGAGCAGTTCTTC.